This T cell receptor (beta chain) was profiled in a study of blood T cells in healthy people across ages. This CDR3 region has 16 residues. Looked up from germline, CDR1 is LGHNA and CDR2 is YSLEER. PBMCs numbering at least 7 million were isolated per sample. Primers used in a second PCR of about 6 to 12 cycles were a sample-barcoded 5' primer and a J-beta primer mix. Each cDNA molecule, via a template-switch adaptor with 12 random nucleotides, was tagged. MiXCR, run by TCRdb on the 5' RACE reads, gives a single entry per CDR3 protein. Here the sample spans some 1.5 million distinct CDR3 sequences, approximately 30% being singletons. This clonotype appeared once.

Sequenced material: blood. The receptor's source is a woman younger than 45 in good health. V is TRBV4-3 and J is TRBJ2-5; 10 nucleotides match TRBD1. The J call may not be correct, given that the DNA end is closer to TRBJ2-7. The CDR3 reads CASSQAEDRGMYEQYF. In nucleotides, the CDR3 is TGCGCCAGCAGCCAAGCTGAGGACAGGGGGATGTACGAGCAGTACTTC.